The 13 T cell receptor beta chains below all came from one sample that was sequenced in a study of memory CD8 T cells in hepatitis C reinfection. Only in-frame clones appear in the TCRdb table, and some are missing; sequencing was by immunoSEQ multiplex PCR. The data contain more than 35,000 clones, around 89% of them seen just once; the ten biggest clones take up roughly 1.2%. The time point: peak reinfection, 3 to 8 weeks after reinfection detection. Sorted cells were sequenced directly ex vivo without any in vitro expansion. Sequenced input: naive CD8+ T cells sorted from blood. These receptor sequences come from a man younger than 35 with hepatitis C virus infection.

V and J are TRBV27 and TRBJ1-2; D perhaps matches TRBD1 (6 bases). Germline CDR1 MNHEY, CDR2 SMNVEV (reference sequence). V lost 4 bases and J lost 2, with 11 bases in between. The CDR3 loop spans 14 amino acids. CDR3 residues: CASSSYRANYGYTF. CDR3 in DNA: TGTGCCAGCAGTTCTTACAGGGCAAACTATGGCTACACCTTC.

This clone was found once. The DNA for the CDR3 is TGTGCCAGTAAAAGCGGACAGGGAAATAATTCACCCCTCCACTTT. Encoded protein: CASKSGQGNNSPLHF. The rearrangement uses TRBV19 and TRBJ1-6; TRBD1 aligns across 8 bases. This CDR3 is 15 amino acids long. Germline lookup yields CDR1 LNHDA and CDR2 SQIVND (reference sequence). The J segment lost 5 bases and the V segment lost 7 bases, leaving 7 bases of the junction unmatched.

The CDR3, as DNA: TGTGCCAGTAGGGCCACAGGGTTCAGTTACGAGCAGTACTTC. It codes for CASRATGFSYEQYF. The chain uses TRBV19 and TRBJ2-7, with D possibly TRBD1 on 6 matching bases. The germline V and J ends were trimmed by 6 bases and 4 bases, with 16 bases remaining between them. CDR3 length: 14 residues. Germline values: CDR1 LNHDA, CDR2 SQIVND (reference sequence).

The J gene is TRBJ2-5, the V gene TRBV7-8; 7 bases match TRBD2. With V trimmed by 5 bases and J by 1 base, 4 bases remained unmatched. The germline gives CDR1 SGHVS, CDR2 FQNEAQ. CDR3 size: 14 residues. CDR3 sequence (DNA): TGTGCCAGCAGCAAAGCGGGGTTCCAAGAGACCCAGTACTTC. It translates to CASSKAGFQETQYF.

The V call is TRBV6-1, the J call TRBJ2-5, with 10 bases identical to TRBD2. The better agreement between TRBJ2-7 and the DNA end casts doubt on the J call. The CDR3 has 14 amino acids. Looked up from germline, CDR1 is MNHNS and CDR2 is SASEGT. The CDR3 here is CASGDSGRTYEQYF. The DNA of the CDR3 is TGTGCCAGTGGGGATAGCGGGAGGACTTACGAGCAGTACTTC.

CDR3 amino acids: CASGLVVRQGSTGELFF. The CDR3 DNA sequence: TGTGCTAGTGGTTTGGTAGTCAGGCAGGGGAGCACCGGGGAGCTGTTTTTT. The rearrangement joins TRBV12-5 to TRBJ2-2; a weak D match, TRBD1 (6 bases). V was cut by 0 bases and J by 4 bases, with 15 bases left in between. This CDR3 has 17 residues. CDR1 and CDR2 (germline): LGHNT, FRNRAP. Full variable domain (outside the CDR3, taken from reference TRBV12-5 and TRBJ2-2): DARVTQTPRHKVTEMGQEVTMRCQPILGHNTVFWYRQTMMQGLELLAYFRNRAPLDDSGMPKDRFSAEMPDATLATLKIQPSEPRDSAVYFCASGLVVRQGSTGELFFGEGSRLTVL.

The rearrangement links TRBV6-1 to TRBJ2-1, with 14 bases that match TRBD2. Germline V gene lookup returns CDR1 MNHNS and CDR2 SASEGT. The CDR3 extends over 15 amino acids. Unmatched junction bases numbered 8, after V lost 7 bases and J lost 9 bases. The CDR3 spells CASNRLAGGWGEQFF. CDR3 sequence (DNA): TGTGCCAGCAACAGACTAGCGGGAGGGTGGGGTGAGCAGTTCTTC.

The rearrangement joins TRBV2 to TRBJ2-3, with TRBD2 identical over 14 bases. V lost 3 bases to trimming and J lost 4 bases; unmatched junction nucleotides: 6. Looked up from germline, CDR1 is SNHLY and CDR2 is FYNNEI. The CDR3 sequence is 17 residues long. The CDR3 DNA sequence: TGTGCCAGCAGTGATATCCCGACTAGCGGGGGGGCAGATACGCAGTATTTT. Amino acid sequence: CASSDIPTSGGADTQYF.

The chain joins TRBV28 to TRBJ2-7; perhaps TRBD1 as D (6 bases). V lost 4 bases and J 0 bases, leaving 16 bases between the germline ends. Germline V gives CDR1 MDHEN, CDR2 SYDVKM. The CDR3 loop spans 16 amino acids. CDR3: CASSSPRQASSYEQYF. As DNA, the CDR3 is TGTGCCAGCAGTTCTCCTAGACAGGCTAGCTCCTACGAGCAGTACTTC.

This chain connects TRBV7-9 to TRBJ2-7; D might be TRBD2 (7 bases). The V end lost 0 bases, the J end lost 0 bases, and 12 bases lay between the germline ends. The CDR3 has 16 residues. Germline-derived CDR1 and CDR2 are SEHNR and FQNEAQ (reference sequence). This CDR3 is CASSLASGTSSYEQYF. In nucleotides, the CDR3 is TGTGCCAGCAGCTTAGCGAGCGGGACAAGCTCCTACGAGCAGTACTTC.

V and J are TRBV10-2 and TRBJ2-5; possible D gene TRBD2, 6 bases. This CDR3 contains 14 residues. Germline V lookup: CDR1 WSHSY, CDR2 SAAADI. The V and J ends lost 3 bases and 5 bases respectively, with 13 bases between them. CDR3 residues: CASSDWPSGETQYF. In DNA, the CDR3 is TGCGCCAGCAGTGACTGGCCGAGCGGGGAGACCCAGTACTTC.

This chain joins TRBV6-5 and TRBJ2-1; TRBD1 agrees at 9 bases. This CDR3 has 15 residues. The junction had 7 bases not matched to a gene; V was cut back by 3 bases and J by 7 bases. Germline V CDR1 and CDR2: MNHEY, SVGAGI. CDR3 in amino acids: CASSYIGQGWNEQFF. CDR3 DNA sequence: TGTGCCAGCAGTTATATAGGACAGGGGTGGAATGAGCAGTTCTTC.

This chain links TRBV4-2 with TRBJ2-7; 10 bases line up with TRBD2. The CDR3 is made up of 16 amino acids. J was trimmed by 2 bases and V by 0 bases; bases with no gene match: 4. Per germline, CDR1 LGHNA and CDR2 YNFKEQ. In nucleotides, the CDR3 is TGTGCCAGCAGCCAAGATTCAACTAGCGGGGCCTACGAGCAGTACTTC. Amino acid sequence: CASSQDSTSGAYEQYF.